A single sample gave rise to the 21 T cell receptor beta chains below, sequenced in a study of T cell responses to AZD1222 COVID-19 vaccine. TCRdb's copy holds only in-frame clones and misses some; the assay was immunoSEQ multiplex PCR. The sample includes roughly 100,000 clones, around 87% of them seen just once. Specimen: peripheral blood, collected 28 days after the second AZD1222 dose. These receptors were collected from an adult who received the AZD1222 COVID-19 vaccine.

The chain joins TRBV5-1 to TRBJ2-2; 10 bases match TRBD1. Germline-derived CDR1 and CDR2 are SGHRS and YFSETQ. Trimming took 4 bases from V and 4 from J; bases not matched to a gene: 4. This CDR3 contains 15 residues. The CDR3 nucleotides read TGCGCCAGCAGCCTGGGACAGGGGAGCACCGGGGAGCTGTTTTTT. Its protein is CASSLGQGSTGELFF.

The chain combines TRBV19 with TRBJ2-7; 9 bases are a match to TRBD1. CDR1 and CDR2 (germline): LNHDA, SQIVND (reference sequence). This CDR3 is 14 amino acids long. V lost 5 bases and J lost 0; bases outside the gene matches: 2. CDR3 nucleotide sequence: TGTGCCAGTAGTTTGGGACAGGGCTCCTACGAGCAGTACTTC. As protein: CASSLGQGSYEQYF. Complete variable domain (other parts from reference TRBV19 and TRBJ2-7): DGGITQSPKYLFRKEGQNVTLSCEQNLNHDAMYWYRQDPGQGLRLIYYSQIVNDFQKGDIAEGYSVSREKKESFPLTVTSAQKNPTAFYLCASSLGQGSYEQYFGPGTRLTVT.

V gene TRBV10-3 combines with J gene TRBJ2-1; no clear D. V lost 4 bases and J lost 9, with 10 bases in between. Per the germline V gene, CDR1 is ENHRY and CDR2 is SYGVKD. This CDR3 has 12 residues. The CDR3, as DNA: TGTGCCATCAGTGTGGCCCTAGGTGAGCAGTTCTTC. Protein product: CAISVALGEQFF.

The chain carries TRBV5-6 and TRBJ1-4; no firm D call. The CDR3 runs to 14 residues. Germline CDR1 SGHDT, CDR2 YYEEEE. The V and J ends lost 0 bases and 4 bases respectively, with 7 bases between them. The CDR3 DNA is TGTGCCAGCAGCTTGGGACTGAATAATGAAAAACTGTTTTTT. This encodes CASSLGLNNEKLFF.

This chain joins TRBV7-9 and TRBJ1-2; 7 bases are a match to TRBD1. CDR3 length: 13 amino acids. Per the germline V gene, CDR1 is SEHNR and CDR2 is FQNEAQ (reference sequence). With V trimmed by 2 bases and J by 7 bases, 4 bases remained unmatched. CDR3 in DNA: TGTGCCAGCAGCTTAACAGGGGAGGGTGGCTACACCTTC. It yields the protein CASSLTGEGGYTF.

There are a few counts of this clone. The chain combines TRBV7-8 with TRBJ2-2; either TRBD1 or TRBD2 may fit D (7 bases each). Trimming shortened V by 5 bases and J by 5 bases, and 24 bases separated the two germline ends. Germline CDR1 is SGHVS and CDR2 is FQNEAQ. CDR3 size: 18 residues. CDR3 nucleotides: TGTGCCAGCAGCCGTGGGGACAGCGGGGTGATCGGGACCGGGGAGCTGTTTTTT. Translating gives CASSRGDSGVIGTGELFF.

This clone was recorded only once. The chain couples TRBV19 to TRBJ2-2, with 8 bases aligning to TRBD1. The CDR3 sequence is 16 residues long. With V trimmed by 3 bases and J by 3 bases, 6 bases remained unmatched. Germline CDR1 reads LNHDA; CDR2 reads SQIVND (reference sequence). CDR3 bases: TGTGCCAGTAGTATCCCGACAGGGGACTACACCGGGGAGCTGTTTTTT. Encoded protein: CASSIPTGDYTGELFF. Full variable domain (outside the CDR3, taken from reference TRBV19 and TRBJ2-2): DGGITQSPKYLFRKEGQNVTLSCEQNLNHDAMYWYRQDPGQGLRLIYYSQIVNDFQKGDIAEGYSVSREKKESFPLTVTSAQKNPTAFYLCASSIPTGDYTGELFFGEGSRLTVL.

This clone was observed once. The chain is built from TRBV30 and TRBJ2-7; D call uncertain. The CDR3 is made up of 14 amino acids. Trimming pared 0 bases from V and 7 bases from J, leaving 16 bases between. Germline V gives CDR1 GTSNPN, CDR2 SVGIG (reference sequence). This CDR3 reads CAWSVGDASPEQYF. CDR3 in DNA: TGTGCCTGGAGTGTAGGAGACGCCAGTCCTGAGCAGTACTTC.

V usage is TRBV21-1 and J usage is TRBJ2-7; the listed D gene, TRBD1, was not tested against the DNA. TRBV21-1 is a listed pseudogene. The CDR3 has 16 amino acids. The DNA for the CDR3 is TGTGCCAGCAGCAAAGTAAACAGGGGGAGCTCCTACGAGCAGTACTTC. It translates to CASSKVNRGSSYEQYF.

The chain employs TRBV27 and TRBJ2-7; a possible D gene is TRBD1 (5 bases). The V gene lost 5 bases and the J gene lost 5 bases, with 31 bases spanning the gap. In germline, CDR1 is MNHEY, CDR2 SMNVEV (reference sequence). The CDR3 totals 19 residues. CDR3 sequence: CASSPLTLTATIKPDEQYF. CDR3 sequence (DNA): TGTGCCAGCAGTCCCCTTACCCTGACAGCCACGATTAAACCAGACGAGCAGTACTTC.

The chain employs TRBV18 and TRBJ1-5; no clear D gene. The CDR3 length is 13 residues. Germline CDR1 is KGHSH and CDR2 is LQKENI. The V and J ends lost 2 bases and 2 bases respectively, with 4 bases between them. This CDR3 is CASSPAGNQPQHF. CDR3 in DNA: TGTGCCAGCTCACCAGCCGGCAATCAGCCCCAGCATTTT.

V is TRBV5-8 and J is TRBJ1-2; 9 bases line up with TRBD1. Germline V lookup: CDR1 SGHTS, CDR2 YDEGEE. The CDR3 extends over 14 amino acids. The ends lost 4 bases at V and 6 bases at J; junction bases unmatched: 7. The CDR3 spells CASSRDREIHGYTF. The CDR3 DNA reads as TGTGCCAGCAGCCGGGACAGGGAAATACATGGCTACACCTTC.

The gene calls are TRBV7-3 and TRBJ2-3; D is unclear. CDR1 SGHTA and CDR2 FQGTGA come from the germline V gene. There are 13 residues in the CDR3. Trimming removed 5 bases at V and 4 bases at J, with 10 bases between. DNA for the CDR3: TGTGCCAGCAGCCCCGTTTCTTCAGATACGCAGTATTTT. Translated: CASSPVSSDTQYF.

This clone was seen only a few times. The chain employs TRBV6-6 and TRBJ1-5; D gene ambiguous. Trimming left V 5 bases short and J 6 bases short, with 14 bases between. The CDR3 loop spans 14 amino acids. Germline loops: CDR1 MNHNY, CDR2 SVGAGI (reference sequence). CDR3 loop: CASSLGGTSQPQHF. In DNA, the CDR3 is TGTGCCAGCAGTCTCGGAGGTACCAGTCAGCCCCAGCATTTT.

This chain connects TRBV5-8 to TRBJ2-3; D is perhaps TRBD1 (6 bases). V was clipped by 2 bases and J by 4 bases, with 11 bases between them. Per the germline V gene, CDR1 is SGHTS and CDR2 is YDEGEE. The CDR3 covers 14 residues. CDR3 in DNA: TGTGCCAGCAGCTTAACAGGGAACGCAGATACGCAGTATTTT. The encoded protein is CASSLTGNADTQYF.

The rearrangement links TRBV5-6 to TRBJ1-5, with TRBD1 matching over 8 bases. The germline V gene has CDR1 SGHDT and CDR2 YYEEEE. CDR3 length: 17 residues. With 3 bases clipped from V and 0 bases from J, the junction kept 8 bases outside the gene matches. The CDR3 nucleotides are TGTGCCAGCAGCTCTCGGACAGGGCTTTATAGCAATCAGCCCCAGCATTTT. Its protein product is CASSSRTGLYSNQPQHF.

The chain recombines TRBV10-3 with TRBJ2-1; perhaps D is TRBD1 or TRBD2 (6 bases each). Between the trimmed V and J ends, which lost 5 bases and 6 bases, there was a span of 14 bases. Germline values: CDR1 ENHRY, CDR2 SYGVKD. The CDR3 loop spans 14 amino acids. The DNA for the CDR3 is TGTGCCATCAGTAACTGGGGGGCTGGCAATGAGCAGTTCTTC. It is translated as CAISNWGAGNEQFF.

The chain recombines TRBV27 with TRBJ2-1; 11 positions match TRBD2. The junction had 17 bases not matched to a gene; V was cut back by 7 bases and J by 6 bases. This CDR3 comprises 18 residues. The V gene's germline CDR1 is MNHEY and CDR2 SMNVEV (reference sequence). The CDR3 protein is CASKPELAGEVGFNEQFF. The CDR3 nucleotides are TGTGCCAGCAAACCAGAACTAGCGGGAGAGGTTGGTTTCAATGAGCAGTTCTTC.

The chain joins TRBV30 to TRBJ1-2; unclear D gene. V gave up 2 bases and J gave up 6 bases, with 7 bases separating them. CDR3 size: 11 residues. Germline CDR1 reads GTSNPN; CDR2 reads SVGIG (reference sequence). DNA for the CDR3: TGTGCCTGGAGTAATTGGCATGGCTACACCTTC. It translates to CAWSNWHGYTF.

The count of this clone is one. The chain has TRBV6-6 and TRBJ2-5, with D tentatively TRBD1 or TRBD2 (5 bases each). V shed 0 bases and J shed 0 bases, with 11 bases lying between them. The CDR3 extends over 16 amino acids. The germline CDR1 and CDR2 sequences are MNHNY and SVGAGI (reference sequence). The CDR3 nucleotides are TGTGCCAGCAGTTACTCGACGGGGCCGGACCAAGAGACCCAGTACTTC. This codes for CASSYSTGPDQETQYF.

This chain connects TRBV6-1 to TRBJ2-7, with 7 positions matching TRBD1. The V segment lost 3 bases and the J segment 2 bases; nucleotides outside the gene matches: 10. Germline V CDR1 and CDR2: MNHNS, SASEGT. The CDR3 totals 16 residues. The CDR3 loop reads CASSEGRQGVPYEQYF. The CDR3 nucleotides read TGTGCCAGCAGTGAGGGGCGCCAGGGGGTCCCCTACGAGCAGTACTTC.